This T cell receptor beta chain was sequenced in a study of cytomegalovirus exposure and HLA in healthy donors. CDR3 size: 16 residues. Trimming cost V 0 bases and J 2 bases, with 13 bases left between them. CDR1 is SGDLS, CDR2 YYNGEE, per germline. Overall study findings and caveats: TCR beta V segments were, for the most part, productive about 87% or about 30% of the time in an earlier analysis. According to the study, 180 or so TCR beta chains were cytomegalovirus-associated. Among CMV-associated TCR beta chains, most appeared HLA-restricted in a later analysis.

This clone is a singleton in its sample. Its antigen remains unknown. Vbeta (60) and Jbeta (13) primers were used in the PCR. Clones were sequenced by immunoSEQ multiplex PCR, and TCRdb holds only the in-frame ones, with some missing. The table has about 160,000 clones, around 88% seen once. The receptor was derived from a woman aged 30 to 39 in good health and CMV-seronegative. The sequenced material came from PBMCs. The chain couples TRBV9 to TRBJ2-3; a weak D match, TRBD2 (5 bases). The CDR3 reads CASSVVDYPDTDTQYF. As DNA, the CDR3 is TGTGCCAGCAGCGTAGTTGACTACCCTGACACAGATACGCAGTATTTT. The whole variable domain, remainder taken from reference TRBV9 and TRBJ2-3, is DSGVTQTPKHLITATGQRVTLRCSPRSGDLSVYWYQQSLDQGLQFLIQYYNGEERAKGNILERFSAQQFPDLHSELNLSSLELGDSALYFCASSVVDYPDTDTQYFGPGTRLTVL.